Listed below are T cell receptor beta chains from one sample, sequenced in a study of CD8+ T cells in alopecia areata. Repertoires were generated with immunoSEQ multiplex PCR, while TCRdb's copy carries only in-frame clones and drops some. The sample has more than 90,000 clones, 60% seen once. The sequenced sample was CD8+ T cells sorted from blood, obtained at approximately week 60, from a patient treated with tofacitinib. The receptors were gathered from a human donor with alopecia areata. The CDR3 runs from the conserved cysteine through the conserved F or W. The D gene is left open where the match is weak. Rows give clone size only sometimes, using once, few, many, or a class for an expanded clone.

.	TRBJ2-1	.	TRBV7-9	CASPPAGSISYNEQFF	TGTGCCAGCCCCCCGGCAGGGTCCATCTCCTACAATGAGCAGTTCTTC
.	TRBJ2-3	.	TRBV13	CASRDGGLDTQYF	TGTGCCAGCAGGGACGGAGGACTAGATACGCAGTATTTT
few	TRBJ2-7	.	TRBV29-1	CSVEGGEGEQYF	TGCAGCGTTGAAGGGGGGGAAGGCGAGCAGTACTTC
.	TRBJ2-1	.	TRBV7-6	CASSLVGEGNEQFF	TGTGCCAGCAGCTTAGTTGGAGAAGGCAATGAGCAGTTCTTC
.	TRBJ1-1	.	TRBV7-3	CASSLGQSNTEAFF	TGTGCCAGCAGCTTAGGACAGTCGAACACTGAAGCTTTCTTT
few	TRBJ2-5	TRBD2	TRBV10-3	CAIGTSGVSYF	TGTGCCATCGGGACTAGCGGGGTCTCGTACTTC
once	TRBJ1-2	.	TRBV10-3	CAIRGTYGYTF	TGTGCCATCAGGGGGACATACGGCTACACCTTC
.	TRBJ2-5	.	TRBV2	CASSVGQKETQYF	TGTGCCAGCAGTGTGGGACAAAAAGAGACCCAGTACTTC
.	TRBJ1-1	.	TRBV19	CASSRLTSRNTEAFF	TGTGCCAGTAGTAGACTGACAAGTAGGAACACTGAAGCTTTCTTT
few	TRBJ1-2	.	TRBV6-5	CASSNLGGGDYGYTF	TGTGCCAGCAGCAACCTCGGCGGGGGTGACTATGGCTACACCTTC
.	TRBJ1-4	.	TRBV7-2	CASSAQGGNEKLFF	TGTGCCAGCAGCGCCCAGGGCGGAAACGAAAAACTGTTTTTT
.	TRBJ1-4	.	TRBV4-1	CASSLLTESNEKLFF	TGCGCCAGCAGCCTCCTGACCGAATCTAATGAAAAACTGTTTTTT
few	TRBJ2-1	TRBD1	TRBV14	CASSQGQGPYNEQFF	TGTGCCAGCAGCCAAGGACAGGGCCCATACAATGAGCAGTTCTTC
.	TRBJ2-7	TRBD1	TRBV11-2	CASSSRTGAKEQYF	TGTGCCAGCAGCTCTCGGACAGGGGCTAAAGAGCAGTACTTC
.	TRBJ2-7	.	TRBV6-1	CASSEGPEQYF	TGTGCCAGCAGTGAAGGACCCGAGCAGTACTTC
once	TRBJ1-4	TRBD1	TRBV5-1	CASSSWQGAGTNEKLFF	TGCGCCAGCAGCTCCTGGCAGGGGGCTGGGACTAATGAAAAACTGTTTTTT
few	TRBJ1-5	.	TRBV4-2	CASSQEGRCNQPQHF	TGTGCCAGCAGCCAAGAGGGACGGTGCAATCAGCCCCAGCATTTT
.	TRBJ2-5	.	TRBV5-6	CASSSNSGEYF	TGTGCCAGCAGCTCTAACTCGGGGGAGTACTTC
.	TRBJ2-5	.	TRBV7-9	CASSSNSRIGETQYF	TGTGCCAGCAGCTCAAACTCAAGGATTGGGGAGACCCAGTACTTC
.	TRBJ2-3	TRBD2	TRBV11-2	CASSLVAGNTDTQYF	TGTGCCAGCAGCTTGGTAGCGGGGAACACAGATACGCAGTATTTT
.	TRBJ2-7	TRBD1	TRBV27	CASSLGTGGGYEQYF	TGTGCCAGCAGTTTAGGGACAGGGGGCGGTTACGAGCAGTACTTC
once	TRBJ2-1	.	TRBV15	CATKRIGVTNEQFF	TGTGCCACCAAGCGCATCGGGGTCACGAATGAGCAGTTCTTC
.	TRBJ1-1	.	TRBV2	CASMGGRMNTEAFF	TGTGCCAGCATGGGGGGGAGAATGAACACTGAAGCTTTCTTT
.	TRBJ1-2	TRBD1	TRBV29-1	CSVSAGGVVYGYTF	TGCAGCGTGTCGGCAGGGGGGGTCGTCTATGGCTACACCTTC
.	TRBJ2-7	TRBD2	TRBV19	CASSPGLANFSYEQYF	TGTGCCAGTAGCCCGGGACTAGCCAACTTCTCCTACGAGCAGTACTTC
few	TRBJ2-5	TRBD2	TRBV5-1	CASSLLRSGSYQETQYF	TGCGCCAGCAGCTTGCTGCGGAGCGGGAGTTACCAAGAGACCCAGTACTTC
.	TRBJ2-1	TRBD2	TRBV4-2	CASSAGLAENNEQFF	TGTGCCAGCAGCGCGGGACTAGCGGAAAACAATGAGCAGTTCTTC
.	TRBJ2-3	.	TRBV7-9	CASSPIRNTDTQYF	TGTGCCAGCAGCCCCATTCGGAACACAGATACGCAGTATTTT
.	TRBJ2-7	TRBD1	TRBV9	CASSVAAGGTFAYEQYF	TGTGCCAGCAGCGTAGCGGCAGGGGGCACGTTCGCCTACGAGCAGTACTTC
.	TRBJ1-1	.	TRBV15	CATSRGIWDTEAFF	TGTGCCACCAGCAGGGGCATATGGGACACTGAAGCTTTCTTT
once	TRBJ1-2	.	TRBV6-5	CASSFPGYYGYTF	TGTGCCAGCAGTTTTCCAGGGTACTATGGCTACACCTTC
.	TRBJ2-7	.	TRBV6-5	CASSMRSWNEQYF	TGTGCCAGCAGTATGAGGTCTTGGAACGAGCAGTACTTC
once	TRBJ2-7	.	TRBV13	CASSGGLGGTYEQYF	TGTGCCAGCAGCGGGGGCCTCGGGGGGACCTACGAGCAGTACTTC
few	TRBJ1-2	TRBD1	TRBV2	CASSEAGTGDGYTF	TGTGCCAGCAGTGAAGCCGGGACAGGGGATGGCTACACCTTC
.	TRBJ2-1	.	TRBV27	CASSSTESSYNEQFF	TGTGCCAGCAGTTCAACAGAGAGCTCCTACAATGAGCAGTTCTTC
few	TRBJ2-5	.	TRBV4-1	CASSQDAGHQETQYF	TGCGCCAGCAGCCAAGATGCGGGGCACCAAGAGACCCAGTACTTC
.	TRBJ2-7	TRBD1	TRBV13	CASRIQGANYEQYF	TGTGCCAGCAGGATCCAGGGGGCGAACTACGAGCAGTACTTC
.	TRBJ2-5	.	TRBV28	CASSSTYQETQYF	TGTGCCAGCAGTTCTACGTACCAAGAGACCCAGTACTTC
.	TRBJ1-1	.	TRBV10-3	CAINGGPVSEAFF	TGTGCCATCAATGGGGGCCCGGTCTCGGAAGCTTTCTTT
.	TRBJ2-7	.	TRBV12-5	CASGLNQVYEQYF	TGTGCTAGTGGTTTGAATCAGGTATACGAGCAGTACTTC
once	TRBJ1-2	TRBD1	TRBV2	CASYDRGYGYTF	TGTGCCAGTTACGACAGGGGGTATGGCTACACCTTC
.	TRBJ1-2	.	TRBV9	CASSVEENYGYTF	TGTGCCAGCAGCGTAGAAGAAAACTATGGCTACACCTTC
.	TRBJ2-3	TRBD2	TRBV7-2	CASRDFVLAGGPSTDTQYF	TGTGCCAGCAGAGATTTTGTTCTAGCGGGGGGACCTAGCACAGATACGCAGTATTTT
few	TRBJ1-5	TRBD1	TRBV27	CASSLRTGSAQPQHF	TGTGCCAGCAGTTTGAGGACAGGGTCGGCGCAGCCCCAGCATTTT
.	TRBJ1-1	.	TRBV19	CASSKSRNTEAFF	TGTGCCAGTAGCAAAAGTAGGAACACTGAAGCTTTCTTT
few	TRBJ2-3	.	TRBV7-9	CASSLKQGSPSTDTQYF	TGTGCCAGCAGCTTAAAACAAGGAAGCCCCTCCACAGATACGCAGTATTTT
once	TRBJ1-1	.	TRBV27	CASFGGANTEAFF	TGTGCCAGCTTTGGGGGGGCGAACACTGAAGCTTTCTTT